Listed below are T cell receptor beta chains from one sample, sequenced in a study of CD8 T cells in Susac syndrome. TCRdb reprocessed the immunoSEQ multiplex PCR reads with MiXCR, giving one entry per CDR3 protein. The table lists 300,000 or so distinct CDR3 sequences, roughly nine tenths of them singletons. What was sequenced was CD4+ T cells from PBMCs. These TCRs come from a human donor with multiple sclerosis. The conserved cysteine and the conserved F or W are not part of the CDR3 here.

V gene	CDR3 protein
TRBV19	ASNPGTDTPPQH
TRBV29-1	SVLLGTHKAF
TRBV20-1	SARGGNEQY
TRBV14	ASSRLGRKNQPQH
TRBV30	AWSPRGGASYEQY
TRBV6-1	ASSDYDQGGNQPQH
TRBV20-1	SASENTKNIQY
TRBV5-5	ASRPLAGGPRAEQF
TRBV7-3	ASSPDPRGEAF
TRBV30	AWSVRSSYNSPLH
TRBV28	ASSRTSGSFDNEQF
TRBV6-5	ASSYSSPGDIQY
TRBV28	ASSLLRHTGELF
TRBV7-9	ASSSPRTSGGADTQY
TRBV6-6	ASSYPFSGAGGEQY
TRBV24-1	ATSDARRADAFNEQF
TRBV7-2	ASSWGQILTEAF
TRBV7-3	ASSLIGGGSAEAF
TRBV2	ASDRASYNEQF
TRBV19	AITRDRLNYGYT
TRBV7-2	ASSLGVGRTHEQY
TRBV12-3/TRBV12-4	ASSFITEAF
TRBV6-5	ASSPLGTGNTIY
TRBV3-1	ASSQRLALDSNNNEQF
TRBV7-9	ASSSAPEAF
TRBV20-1	SARVGPGDEQF
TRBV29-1	SVRDRGDSPLH
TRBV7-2	ASSLPIVAGHQETQY
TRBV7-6	ASSPGSGTRAGELF
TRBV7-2	ASSATRGGNTEAF
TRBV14	ASSQDGDRVMNTEAF
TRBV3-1	ASSHRGGNQPQH
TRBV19	ASSIRLAGVYNEQF